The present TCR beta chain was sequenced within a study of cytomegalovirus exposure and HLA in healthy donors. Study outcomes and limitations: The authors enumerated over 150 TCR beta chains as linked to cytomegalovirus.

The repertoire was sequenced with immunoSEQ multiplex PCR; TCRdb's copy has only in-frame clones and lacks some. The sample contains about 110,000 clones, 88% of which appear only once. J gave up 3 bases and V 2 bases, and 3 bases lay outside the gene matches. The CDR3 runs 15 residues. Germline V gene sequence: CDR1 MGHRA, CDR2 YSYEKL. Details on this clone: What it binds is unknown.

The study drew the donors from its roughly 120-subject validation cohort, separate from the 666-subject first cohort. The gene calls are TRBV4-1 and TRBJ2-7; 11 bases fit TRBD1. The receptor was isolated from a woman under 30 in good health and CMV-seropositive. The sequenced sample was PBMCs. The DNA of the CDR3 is TGCGCCAGCAGCCAAACCGGGACAGGGGGCTACGAGCAGTACTTC. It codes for CASSQTGTGGYEQYF.